The sample holds a few counts of the clone carrying this T cell receptor beta chain. Its antigen is still unknown. The entry originates in a study of T cells in Graves' hyperthyroidism and ophthalmopathy. Overall study findings and caveats: Ophthalmopathy could be told apart from stable hyperthyroidism with a 13 V-J model. Researchers found most expanded thyroid clonotypes above 0.001 in blood as well.

RNA transcripts were the template for amplifying TCR beta CDR3 regions. First-round RT-PCR of the TCR CDR3 relied on the HTBI primer set. MiXCR, applied by TCRdb to the multiplex PCR reads, yields one record per CDR3 protein. The sample has about 520,000 distinct CDR3 sequences; roughly a quarter are singletons. V dropped 1 base and J dropped 1 base, with 10 bases sitting between them. This CDR3 comprises 15 residues. Looked up from germline, CDR1 is LGHNA and CDR2 is YSLEER. The J gene is TRBJ1-1, the V gene TRBV4-3; D is possibly TRBD1 (5 bases). This receptor was identified in a woman in her 30s with Graves' ophthalmopathy. Sequencing was carried out using blood. This CDR3 is CASSQAGTGNTEAFF. The CDR3, as DNA: TGCGCCAGCAGCCAAGCCGGGACGGGGAACACTGAAGCTTTCTTT.